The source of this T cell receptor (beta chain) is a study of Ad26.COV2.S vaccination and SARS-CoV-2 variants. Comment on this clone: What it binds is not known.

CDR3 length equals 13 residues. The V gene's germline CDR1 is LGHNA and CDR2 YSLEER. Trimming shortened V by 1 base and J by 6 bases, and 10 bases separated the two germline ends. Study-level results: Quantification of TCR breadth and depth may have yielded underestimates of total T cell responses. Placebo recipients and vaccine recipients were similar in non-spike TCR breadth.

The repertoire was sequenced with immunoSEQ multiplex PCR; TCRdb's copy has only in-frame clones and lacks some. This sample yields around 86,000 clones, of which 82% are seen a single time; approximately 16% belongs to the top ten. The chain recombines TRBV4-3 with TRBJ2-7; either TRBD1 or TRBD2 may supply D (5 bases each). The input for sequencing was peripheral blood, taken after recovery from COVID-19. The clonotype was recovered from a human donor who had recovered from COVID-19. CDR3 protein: CASSQALRGEQYF. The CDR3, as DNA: TGCGCCAGCAGCCAAGCATTGAGGGGCGAGCAGTACTTC.